These 31 T cell receptor beta chains were sequenced from one sample in a study of early T cells in non-severe SARS-CoV-2 infection (dated by TCRdb to about 2021). Libraries were constructed by 5' RACE. These reads were obtained on a NextSeq 500. TCRdb reran the public reads through fastp at Q25 and MiXCR, keeping productive beta chains. Entries are consolidated by CDR3 protein sequence, retaining the most common genes and DNA. The sample yields more than 55,000 distinct CDR3 sequences; roughly 13% were counted once. Around 5% of the sample lies in the top ten. Sequences were obtained from whole blood. The source is an adult who was a healthcare worker with PCR-confirmed SARS-CoV-2 infection or an uninfected control (not recorded which).

This chain joins TRBV19 and TRBJ1-5; D gene unclear. Germline V gene data show CDR1 as LNHDA and CDR2 as SQIVND (reference sequence). The CDR3 runs to 13 residues. V shed 7 bases and J shed 4 bases, with 11 bases lying between them. CDR3 protein: CASTGIGNQPQHF. Here the CDR3 DNA reads TGTGCCAGTACCGGGATCGGGAATCAGCCCCAGCATTTT.

This clonotype showed up many times. This sequence joins TRBV7-2 and TRBJ2-3, with 11 bases lining up with TRBD2. In germline, CDR1 is SGHTA, CDR2 FQGNSA. V lost 5 bases, J lost 6 bases, and 10 bases stayed unmatched. This CDR3 is 16 amino acids long. In nucleotides, the CDR3 is TGTGCCAGCAGCCTTAGCGGGGGGGCCGGCCGTGATACGCAGTATTTT. It yields the protein CASSLSGGAGRDTQYF.

This clonotype was seen only a few times. The rearrangement links TRBV5-1 to TRBJ2-5; the match to TRBD1 covers 8 bases. Unmatched junction bases numbered 5, after V lost 3 bases and J lost 1 base. The germline CDR1 and CDR2 sequences are SGHRS and YFSETQ. The CDR3 is made up of 15 amino acids. CDR3 protein: CASSYGQGFQETQYF. The CDR3 bases are TGCGCCAGCAGCTACGGACAGGGATTCCAAGAGACCCAGTACTTC.

Only a few counts were recorded for this clonotype. The junction departs from the called germline gene at one end, perhaps through a read error. The J gene is TRBJ2-1, the V gene TRBV24-1; tentative D call: TRBD2 (5 bases). The germline V gene has CDR1 KGHDR and CDR2 SFDVKD. The CDR3 runs to 12 residues. The CDR3 protein is CATEGWNNEQSF. As DNA, the CDR3 is TGTGCCACCGAGGGTTGGAACAATGAGCAGTCCTTC.

The chain recombines TRBV29-1 with TRBJ2-7, with a weak D call TRBD2 (6 bases). The germline V gene has CDR1 SQVTM and CDR2 ANQGSEA. V lost 4 bases and J lost 4, with 8 bases in between. The CDR3 is 11 amino acids. The CDR3 reads CSVGAGYEQYF. CDR3 sequence (DNA): TGCAGCGTTGGGGCGGGGTACGAGCAGTACTTC.

This clonotype was observed many times. This sequence joins TRBV29-1 and TRBJ2-7; no clear D gene. Germline CDR1 SQVTM, CDR2 ANQGSEA. This CDR3 comprises 12 residues. The ends were cut back, 8 bases at V and 7 bases at J, with 18 bases in the middle. The CDR3 nucleotides read TGCAGCTTTAGAATGTCCCCGGAGGAGCAGTACTTC. It is translated as CSFRMSPEEQYF.

This clonotype was counted at least ten times. The gene calls are TRBV2 and TRBJ1-1, with unresolved D. Deletions cut 4 bases from V and 1 base from J, with 7 bases between. Germline V gives CDR1 SNHLY, CDR2 FYNNEI. This CDR3 contains 13 residues. The CDR3 is CASSVDGNTEAFF. Written as DNA, the CDR3 is TGTGCCAGCAGTGTGGATGGGAACACTGAAGCTTTCTTT.

V is TRBV6-1 and J is TRBJ1-5; tentative D call: TRBD1 (6 bases). Trimming stripped 3 bases from V and 3 bases from J, with 12 bases between. The CDR3 loop spans 15 amino acids. Per the germline V gene, CDR1 is MNHNS and CDR2 is SASEGT. The CDR3 bases are TGTGCCAGCAGTGAGGTGACAGGCTACAATCAGCCCCAGCATTTT. Its protein is CASSEVTGYNQPQHF.

This chain connects TRBV19 to TRBJ2-2; tentatively, D is TRBD1 or TRBD2 (5 bases each). This CDR3 contains 15 residues. The V end lost 7 bases, the J end lost 0 bases, and 12 bases lay between the germline ends. Germline-derived CDR1 and CDR2 are LNHDA and SQIVND (reference sequence). CDR3 sequence (DNA): TGTGCCAGTACCTCCGGGACGGCGAACACCGGGGAGCTGTTTTTT. Protein: CASTSGTANTGELFF.

This clonotype occurred a few times. The chain links TRBV27 to TRBJ1-6; D call uncertain. The CDR3 length is 13 residues. V lost 5 bases and J lost 7, with 9 bases in between. Per germline, CDR1 MNHEY and CDR2 SMNVEV (reference sequence). CDR3 DNA: TGTGCCAGCAGTCCCTCCGGAAATTCACCCCTCCACTTT. It translates to CASSPSGNSPLHF.

This chain uses TRBV6-5 with TRBJ1-1; D remains ambiguous. Trimming removed 5 bases from V and 3 bases from J, with 16 bases in between. Germline V gene sequence: CDR1 MNHEY, CDR2 SVGAGI. CDR3 size: 15 residues. The DNA for the CDR3 is TGTGCCAGCAGTCTTACTAACCCTCCAGACACTGAAGCTTTCTTT. It codes for CASSLTNPPDTEAFF.

Ten or more counts support this clonotype. The gene calls are TRBV12-3 or TRBV12-4 and TRBJ2-1, with TRBD2 matching 8 bases. The trim removed 5 bases at V and 9 bases at J, leaving 9 bases unmatched. This CDR3 has 14 residues. The CDR3 here is CASSPGLGLIEQFF. CDR3 nucleotide sequence: TGTGCCAGCAGTCCGGGACTAGGCCTAATTGAGCAGTTCTTC.

This clonotype was seen repeatedly, ten times or more. This chain connects TRBV20-1 to TRBJ1-2, with D possibly matching TRBD1 (5 bases). CDR1 is DFQATT, CDR2 SNEGSKA, per germline (reference sequence). Trimming pared 1 base from V and 2 bases from J, leaving 8 bases between. The CDR3 contains 13 residues. The CDR3 loop is CSARATANYGYTF. The CDR3, as DNA: TGCAGTGCTAGAGCGACAGCCAACTATGGCTACACCTTC.

In its sample, this clonotype was seen many times. V and J are TRBV7-2 and TRBJ1-4, with D possibly matching TRBD1 (6 bases). With 1 base removed from V and 8 bases from J, the gap between germline ends came to 11 bases. The CDR3 loop spans 14 amino acids. Germline CDR1 and CDR2: SGHTA and FQGNSA. CDR3 sequence reads: CASSLVRGAEKLFF. The CDR3 DNA reads as TGTGCCAGCAGCTTAGTAAGGGGGGCGGAAAAACTGTTTTTT.

The gene calls are TRBV24-1 and TRBJ2-1; D is undetermined. CDR3 length: 13 amino acids. The V end lost 1 base, the J end lost 8 bases, and 8 bases lay between the germline ends. Germline CDR1 and CDR2: KGHDR and SFDVKD. The CDR3 protein is CATSDFLGYEQFF. The CDR3 DNA follows: TGTGCCACCAGTGATTTCTTGGGCTATGAGCAGTTCTTC.

This sequence joins TRBV12-3 or TRBV12-4 and TRBJ1-2, with D possibly being TRBD1 (6 bases). V lost 5 bases and J 1 base, leaving 8 bases between the germline ends. The CDR3 totals 13 residues. This chain's CDR3 is CASSRRGNYGYTF. The CDR3 bases are TGTGCCAGCAGTCGCAGGGGTAACTATGGCTACACCTTC.

This clonotype was seen ten or more times. This chain connects TRBV6-2 or TRBV6-3 to TRBJ1-6; D remains unclear. The CDR3 length is 17 residues. The germline CDR1 and CDR2 sequences are MNHEY and SVGEGT. V lost 7 bases to trimming and J lost 7 bases, with 23 bases between them. CDR3 in amino acids: CASTFMASVERNSPLHF. The CDR3 DNA reads as TGTGCCAGCACATTTATGGCCTCCGTGGAACGGAATTCACCCCTCCACTTT.

This clonotype was found many times. The chain is built from TRBV6-6 and TRBJ1-5; tentative D call: TRBD1 (5 bases). The CDR3 length is 16 residues. The V end lost 2 bases, the J end lost 2 bases, and 13 bases lay between the germline ends. Germline lookup yields CDR1 MNHNY and CDR2 SVGAGI (reference sequence). The CDR3 nucleotides are TGTGCCAGCAGTTACGGTCCAGGGTCCGGCAATCAGCCCCAGCATTTT. Protein: CASSYGPGSGNQPQHF.

The table lists this clonotype with many counts. V gene TRBV6-6 combines with J gene TRBJ2-7; TRBD2 is a possible D gene (5 bases). This CDR3 contains 12 residues. CDR1 is MNHNY and CDR2 is SVGAGI in the germline V gene (reference sequence). V dropped 6 bases and J dropped 6 bases, with 12 bases sitting between them. In DNA form, the CDR3 reads TGTGCCAGCAGCACGGGGTATGTCGAGCAGTACTTC. Translated: CASSTGYVEQYF.

This clonotype has at least ten counts. The chain links TRBV20-1 to TRBJ2-3; D is possibly TRBD2 (6 bases). V gave up 3 bases and J gave up 5 bases, with 15 bases separating them. This CDR3 spans 14 amino acids. Germline V gene sequence: CDR1 DFQATT, CDR2 SNEGSKA (reference sequence). The CDR3 nucleotides are TGCAGTGCTAGTAGCGGAGGCAACTTAGATACGCAGTATTTT. Translating it yields CSASSGGNLDTQYF.

This clonotype was observed at least ten times. The chain combines TRBV7-9 with TRBJ2-4; D is possibly TRBD2 (6 bases). Germline loops: CDR1 SEHNR, CDR2 FQNEAQ (reference sequence). This CDR3 region has 14 residues. V shed 5 bases and J shed 0 bases, with 8 bases lying between them. The CDR3 DNA follows: TGTGCCAGCAGCACGGGACTAGCCAAAAACATTCAGTACTTC. This translates into CASSTGLAKNIQYF. Full variable domain (rest looked up from reference TRBV7-9 and TRBJ2-4): DTGVSQNPRHKITKRGQNVTFRCDPISEHNRLYWYRQTLGQGPEFLTYFQNEAQLEKSRLLSDRFSAERPKGSFSTLEIQRTEQGDSAMYLCASSTGLAKNIQYFGAGTRLSVL.

Only a few counts were recorded for this clonotype. This chain uses TRBV6-6 with TRBJ2-5; 7 bases fit TRBD1. CDR3 length: 12 amino acids. Per the germline V gene, CDR1 is MNHNY and CDR2 is SVGAGI (reference sequence). Trimming took 6 bases from V and 7 from J; bases not matched to a gene: 5. CDR3 amino acids: CASRTGKGTQYF. The CDR3 DNA reads as TGTGCCAGCAGGACAGGGAAGGGGACCCAGTACTTC.

V usage is TRBV19 and J usage is TRBJ2-3; D possibly corresponds to TRBD2 (6 bases). Germline V gene lookup returns CDR1 LNHDA and CDR2 SQIVND (reference sequence). The CDR3 sequence is 15 residues long. Trimming pared 6 bases from V and 2 bases from J, leaving 15 bases between. The CDR3 protein is CASSRIAATTDTQYF. The CDR3 DNA reads TGTGCCAGTAGCAGGATAGCGGCCACCACAGATACGCAGTATTTT.

The J gene is TRBJ2-7, the V gene TRBV13, with 9 bases matching TRBD1. From germline, CDR1 is PRHDT and CDR2 FYEKMQ (reference sequence). The ends lost 4 bases at V and 2 bases at J; junction bases unmatched: 3. There are 14 residues in the CDR3. The CDR3 loop reads CASSSRQGAYEQYF. In DNA form, the CDR3 reads TGTGCCAGCAGCTCCAGACAGGGGGCCTACGAGCAGTACTTC. The variable domain in full, with the rest retrieved from reference TRBV13 and TRBJ2-7, is AAGVIQSPRHLIKEKRETATLKCYPIPRHDTVYWYQQGPGQDPQFLISFYEKMQSDKGSIPDRFSAQQFSDYHSELNMSSLELGDSALYFCASSSRQGAYEQYFGPGTRLTVT.

The sample holds a few counts of this clonotype. The chain employs TRBV20-1 and TRBJ2-3; 12 positions match TRBD2. The CDR3 covers 15 residues. Germline trimming cut 6 bases from V and 5 bases from J; bases unmatched to any gene: 9. The germline V gene encodes CDR1 DFQATT and CDR2 SNEGSKA (reference sequence). The CDR3 region has the DNA TGCAGTGCGATTACTAGCGGGGGGCCCGGAGATACGCAGTATTTT. Amino acids: CSAITSGGPGDTQYF.

This clonotype was seen only a few times. The chain recombines TRBV6-4 with TRBJ2-1; 8 nucleotides line up with TRBD1. The germline gives CDR1 MRHNA, CDR2 SNTAGT. This CDR3 contains 16 residues. After removal of 0 bases from V and 0 bases from J, the junction contained 1 base not matched to a gene. CDR3 loop: CASSDSGTGSYNEQFF. CDR3 bases: TGTGCCAGCAGTGACTCCGGGACAGGCTCCTACAATGAGCAGTTCTTC.

This clonotype was seen only a few times. The chain links TRBV13 to TRBJ2-7; the D is unclear. Per the germline V gene, CDR1 is PRHDT and CDR2 is FYEKMQ (reference sequence). V lost 5 bases, J lost 0 bases, and 11 bases lay in between. This CDR3 comprises 14 residues. The CDR3 spells CASSTRIYSYEQYF. The CDR3 DNA sequence: TGTGCCAGCAGCACGCGGATATACTCCTACGAGCAGTACTTC.

This clonotype was observed at least ten times. The V and J genes are TRBV2 and TRBJ2-3; no clear D. The CDR3 has 11 amino acids. CDR1 SNHLY and CDR2 FYNNEI come from the germline V gene. Between the trimmed V and J ends, which lost 7 bases and 6 bases, there was a span of 8 bases. CDR3 protein: CASTLEDTQYF. CDR3 DNA: TGTGCCAGCACTTTGGAGGATACGCAGTATTTT.

This clonotype appeared many times. This chain joins TRBV4-3 and TRBJ2-1; 12 positions match TRBD2. CDR1 and CDR2 (germline): LGHNA, YSLEER. The junction had 8 bases not matched to a gene; V was cut back by 0 bases and J by 8 bases. CDR3 size: 17 residues. The CDR3 sequence is CASSQDLPSGGGDEQFF. In DNA, the CDR3 is TGCGCCAGCAGCCAAGATTTACCTAGCGGGGGGGGAGATGAGCAGTTCTTC.

This clonotype was recorded at least ten times. This chain joins TRBV2 and TRBJ2-3; 7 bases are a match to TRBD2. Germline CDR1 SNHLY, CDR2 FYNNEI. V dropped 6 bases and J dropped 0; count of bases not matched to a gene: 9. The CDR3 totals 16 residues. Here the CDR3 DNA reads TGTGCCAGCAGGGAGGATCTAGCGGTTAGCACAGATACGCAGTATTTT. This codes for CASREDLAVSTDTQYF.

This clonotype has just a few counts. The V gene is TRBV7-9, the J gene TRBJ1-4; 8 positions agree with TRBD1. The germline V gene encodes CDR1 SEHNR and CDR2 FQNEAQ (reference sequence). Losses at the gene ends were 1 base for V and 5 bases for J; bases not matched to a gene: 0. This CDR3 contains 14 residues. The CDR3 reads CASSLGQGNEKLFF. CDR3 coding DNA: TGTGCCAGCAGCTTAGGACAGGGGAATGAAAAACTGTTTTTT.